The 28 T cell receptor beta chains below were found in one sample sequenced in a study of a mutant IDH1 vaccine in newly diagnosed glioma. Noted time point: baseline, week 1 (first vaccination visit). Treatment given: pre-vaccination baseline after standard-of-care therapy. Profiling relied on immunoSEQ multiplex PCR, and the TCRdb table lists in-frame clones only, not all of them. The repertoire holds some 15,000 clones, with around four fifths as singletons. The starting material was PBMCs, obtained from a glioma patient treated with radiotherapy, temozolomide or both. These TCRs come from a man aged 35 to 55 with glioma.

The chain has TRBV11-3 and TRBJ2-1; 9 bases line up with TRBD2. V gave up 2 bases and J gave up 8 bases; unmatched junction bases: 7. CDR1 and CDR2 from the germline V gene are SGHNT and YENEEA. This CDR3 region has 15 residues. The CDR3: CASSLRPLAGDEQFF. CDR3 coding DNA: TGTGCCAGCAGCTTAAGGCCTTTAGCGGGAGATGAGCAGTTCTTC.

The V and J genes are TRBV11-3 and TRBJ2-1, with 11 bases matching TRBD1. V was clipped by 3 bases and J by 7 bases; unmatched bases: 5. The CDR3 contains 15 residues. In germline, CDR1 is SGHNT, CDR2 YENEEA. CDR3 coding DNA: TGTGCCAGCAGCTTTCCAGGGACAGGGGGTAATGAGCAGTTCTTC. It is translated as CASSFPGTGGNEQFF.

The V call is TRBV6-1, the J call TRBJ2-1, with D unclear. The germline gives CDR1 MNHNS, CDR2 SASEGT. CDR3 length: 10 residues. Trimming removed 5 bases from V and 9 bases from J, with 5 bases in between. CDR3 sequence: CASSQAEQFF. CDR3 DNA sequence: TGTGCCAGCAGTCAGGCTGAGCAGTTCTTC.

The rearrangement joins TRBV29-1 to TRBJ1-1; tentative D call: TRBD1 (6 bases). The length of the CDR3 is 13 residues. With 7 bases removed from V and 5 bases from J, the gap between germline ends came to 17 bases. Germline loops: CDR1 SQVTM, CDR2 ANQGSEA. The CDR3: CSAVEGGGTEAFF. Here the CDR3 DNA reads TGCAGCGCCGTTGAAGGAGGGGGGACTGAAGCTTTCTTT. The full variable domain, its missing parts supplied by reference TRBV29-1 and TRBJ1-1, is SAVISQKPSRDICQRGTSLTIQCQVDSQVTMMFWYRQQPGQSLTLIATANQGSEATYESGFVIDKFPISRPNLTFSTLTVSNMSPEDSSIYLCSAVEGGGTEAFFGQGTRLTVV.

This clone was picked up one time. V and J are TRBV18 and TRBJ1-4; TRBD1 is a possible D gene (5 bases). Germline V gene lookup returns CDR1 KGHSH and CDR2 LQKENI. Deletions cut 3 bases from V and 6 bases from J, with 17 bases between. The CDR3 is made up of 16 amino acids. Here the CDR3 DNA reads TGTGCCAGCTCACCCGGACACCCCCAAGGGTATGAAAAACTGTTTTTT. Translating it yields CASSPGHPQGYEKLFF.

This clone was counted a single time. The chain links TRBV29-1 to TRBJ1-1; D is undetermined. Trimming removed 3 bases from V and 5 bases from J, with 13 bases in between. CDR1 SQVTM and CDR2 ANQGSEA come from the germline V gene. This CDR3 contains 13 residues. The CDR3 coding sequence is TGCAGCGTTGACCCCCCGACCAGGACTGAAGCTTTCTTT. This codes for CSVDPPTRTEAFF.

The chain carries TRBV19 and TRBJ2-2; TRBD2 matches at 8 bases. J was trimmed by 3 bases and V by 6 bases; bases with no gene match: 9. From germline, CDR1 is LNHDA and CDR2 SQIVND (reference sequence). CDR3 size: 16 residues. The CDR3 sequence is CASSGGAQGDTGELFF. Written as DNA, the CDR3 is TGTGCCAGTAGCGGGGGGGCTCAGGGAGACACCGGGGAGCTGTTTTTT.

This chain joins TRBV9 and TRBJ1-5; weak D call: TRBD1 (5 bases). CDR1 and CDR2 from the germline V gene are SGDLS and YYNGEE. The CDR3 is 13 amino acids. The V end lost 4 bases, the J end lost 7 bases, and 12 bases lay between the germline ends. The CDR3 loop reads CASSSRDYQPQHF. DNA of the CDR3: TGTGCCAGCAGCTCTCGGGACTACCAGCCCCAGCATTTT.

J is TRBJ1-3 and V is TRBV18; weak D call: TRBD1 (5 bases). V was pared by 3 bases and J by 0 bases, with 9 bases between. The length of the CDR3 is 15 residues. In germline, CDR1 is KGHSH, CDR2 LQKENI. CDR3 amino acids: CASSPTGTSGNTIYF. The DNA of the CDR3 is TGTGCCAGCTCACCCACCGGGACCTCTGGAAACACCATATATTTT.

CDR3 sequence: CASRVAGGTGGLNYGYTF. Written as DNA, the CDR3 is TGTGCCAGCCGCGTGGCAGGCGGGACAGGGGGCTTAAACTATGGCTACACCTTC. V is TRBV28 and J is TRBJ1-2; TRBD1 matches 12 bases. The ends lost 8 bases at V and 2 bases at J; junction bases unmatched: 15. The CDR3 totals 18 residues. Germline V gene data show CDR1 as MDHEN and CDR2 as SYDVKM.

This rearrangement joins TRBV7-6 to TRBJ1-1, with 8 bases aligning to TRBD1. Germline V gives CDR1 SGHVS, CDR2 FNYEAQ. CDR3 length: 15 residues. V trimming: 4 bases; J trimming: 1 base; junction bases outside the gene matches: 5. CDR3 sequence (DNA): TGTGCCAGCAGCTCACGGACAGGGCGGAACACTGAAGCTTTCTTT. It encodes CASSSRTGRNTEAFF.

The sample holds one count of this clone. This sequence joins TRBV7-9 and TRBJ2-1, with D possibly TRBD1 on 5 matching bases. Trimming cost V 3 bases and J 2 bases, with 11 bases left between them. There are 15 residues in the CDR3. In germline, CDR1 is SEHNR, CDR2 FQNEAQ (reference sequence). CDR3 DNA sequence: TGTGCCAGCAGCTTTGGGGCAGTCCCCTACAATGAGCAGTTCTTC. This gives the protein CASSFGAVPYNEQFF. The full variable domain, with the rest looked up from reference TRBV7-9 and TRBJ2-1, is DTGVSQNPRHKITKRGQNVTFRCDPISEHNRLYWYRQTLGQGPEFLTYFQNEAQLEKSRLLSDRFSAERPKGSFSTLEIQRTEQGDSAMYLCASSFGAVPYNEQFFGPGTRLTVL.

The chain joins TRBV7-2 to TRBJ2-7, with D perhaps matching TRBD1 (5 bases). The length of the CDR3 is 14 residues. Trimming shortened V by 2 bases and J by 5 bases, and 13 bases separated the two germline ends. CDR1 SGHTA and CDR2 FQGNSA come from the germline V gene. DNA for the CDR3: TGTGCCAGCAGCTTAATTAGTCAGGGAAACGAGCAGTACGTC. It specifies CASSLISQGNEQYV.

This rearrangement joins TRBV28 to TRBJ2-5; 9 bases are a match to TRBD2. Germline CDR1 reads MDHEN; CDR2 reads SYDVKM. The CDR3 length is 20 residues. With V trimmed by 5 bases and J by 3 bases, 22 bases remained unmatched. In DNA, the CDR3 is TGTGCCAGCAGTCCCCTCTGGTCTGGGCGGGAGGGCCTAGAGGAAGAGACCCAGTACTTC. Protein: CASSPLWSGREGLEEETQYF.

This chain's CDR3 is CASSYVRGDYGYTF. The CDR3 bases are TGTGCCAGCAGTTACGTTCGGGGTGACTATGGCTACACCTTC. This chain connects TRBV6-5 to TRBJ1-2; the D is unclear. This CDR3 region has 14 residues. Trimming shortened V by 2 bases and J by 3 bases, and 10 bases separated the two germline ends. Per germline, CDR1 MNHEY and CDR2 SVGAGI.

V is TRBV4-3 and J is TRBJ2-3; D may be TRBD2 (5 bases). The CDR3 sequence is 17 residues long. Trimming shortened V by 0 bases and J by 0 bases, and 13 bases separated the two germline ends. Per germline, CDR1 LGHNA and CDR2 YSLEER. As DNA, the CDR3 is TGCGCCAGCAGCCAAGATCCGGCCGGCGGGAGCACAGATACGCAGTATTTT. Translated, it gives CASSQDPAGGSTDTQYF.

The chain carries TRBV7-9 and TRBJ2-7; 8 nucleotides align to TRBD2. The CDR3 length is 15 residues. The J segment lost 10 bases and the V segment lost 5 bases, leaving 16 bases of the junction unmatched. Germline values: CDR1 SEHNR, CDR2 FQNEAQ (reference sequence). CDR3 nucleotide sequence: TGTGCCAGCAGCCCACCGGGACTAGGCCTAGCGGATCAGTACTTC. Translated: CASSPPGLGLADQYF.

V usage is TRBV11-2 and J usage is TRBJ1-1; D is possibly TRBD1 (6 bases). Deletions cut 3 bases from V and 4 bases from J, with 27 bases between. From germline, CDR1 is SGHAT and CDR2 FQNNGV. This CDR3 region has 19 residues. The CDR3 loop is CASSFSGVGGGGGITEAFF. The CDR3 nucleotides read TGTGCCAGCAGCTTCTCAGGGGTCGGCGGGGGCGGTGGTATCACTGAAGCTTTCTTT.

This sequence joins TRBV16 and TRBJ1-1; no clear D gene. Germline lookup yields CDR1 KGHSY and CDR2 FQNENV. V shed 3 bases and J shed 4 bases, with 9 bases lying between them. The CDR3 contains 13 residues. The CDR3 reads CASSQTTVTEAFF. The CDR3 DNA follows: TGTGCCAGCAGCCAGACAACAGTCACTGAAGCTTTCTTT.

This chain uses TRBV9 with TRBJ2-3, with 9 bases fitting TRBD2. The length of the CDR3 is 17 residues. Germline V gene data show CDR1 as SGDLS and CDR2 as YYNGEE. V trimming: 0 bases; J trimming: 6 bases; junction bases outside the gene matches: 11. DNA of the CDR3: TGTGCCAGCAGCGTAGGTATAGCGGGAGAGGTCGGGGATACGCAGTATTTT. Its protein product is CASSVGIAGEVGDTQYF.

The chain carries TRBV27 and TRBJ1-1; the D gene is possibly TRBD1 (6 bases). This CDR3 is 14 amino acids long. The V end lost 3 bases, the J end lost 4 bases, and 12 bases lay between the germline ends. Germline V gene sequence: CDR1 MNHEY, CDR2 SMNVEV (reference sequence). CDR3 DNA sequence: TGTGCCAGCAGTTTTGGGGGCGCGGGCACTGAAGCTTTCTTT. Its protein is CASSFGGAGTEAFF.

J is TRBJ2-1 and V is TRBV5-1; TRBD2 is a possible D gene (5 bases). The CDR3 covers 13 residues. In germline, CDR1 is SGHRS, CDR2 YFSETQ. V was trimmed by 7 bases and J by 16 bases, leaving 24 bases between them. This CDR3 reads CASRRTDQSEGFF. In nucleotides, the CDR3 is TGCGCCAGCCGGAGGACGGACCAGAGTGAGGGTTTCTTC. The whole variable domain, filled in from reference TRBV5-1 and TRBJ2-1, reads KAGVTQTPRYLIKTRGQQVTLSCSPISGHRSVSWYQQTPGQGLQFLFEYFSETQRNKGNFPGRFSGRQFSNSRSEMNVSTLELGDSALYLCASRRTDQSEGFFGPGTRLTVL.

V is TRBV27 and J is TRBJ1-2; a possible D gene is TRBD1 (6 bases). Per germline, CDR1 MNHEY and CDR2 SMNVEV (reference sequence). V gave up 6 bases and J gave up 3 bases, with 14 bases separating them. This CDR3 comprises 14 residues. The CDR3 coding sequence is TGTGCCAGCAGCATCAGGGGCGGTGACTATGGCTACACCTTC. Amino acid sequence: CASSIRGGDYGYTF.

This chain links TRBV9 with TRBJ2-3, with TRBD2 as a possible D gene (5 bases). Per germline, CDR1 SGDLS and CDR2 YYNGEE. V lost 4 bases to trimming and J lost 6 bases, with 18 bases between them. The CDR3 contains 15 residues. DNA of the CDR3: TGTGCCAGCAGCTCAAGCAGCGGACCCAGGGATACGCAGTATTTT. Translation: CASSSSSGPRDTQYF. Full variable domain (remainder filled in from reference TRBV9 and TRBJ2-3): DSGVTQTPKHLITATGQRVTLRCSPRSGDLSVYWYQQSLDQGLQFLIQYYNGEERAKGNILERFSAQQFPDLHSELNLSSLELGDSALYFCASSSSSGPRDTQYFGPGTRLTVL.

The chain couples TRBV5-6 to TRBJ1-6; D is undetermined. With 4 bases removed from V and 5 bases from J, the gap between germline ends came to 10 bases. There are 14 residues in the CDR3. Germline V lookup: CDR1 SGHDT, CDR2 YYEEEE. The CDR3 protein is CASSRLGNNSPLHF. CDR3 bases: TGTGCCAGCAGCCGACTCGGAAATAATTCACCCCTCCACTTT.

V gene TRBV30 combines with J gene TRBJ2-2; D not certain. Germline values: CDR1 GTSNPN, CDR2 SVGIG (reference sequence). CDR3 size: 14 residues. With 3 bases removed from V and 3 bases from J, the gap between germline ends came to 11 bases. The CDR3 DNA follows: TGTGCCTGGAGGGGTATCGACCACACCGGGGAGCTGTTTTTT. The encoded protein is CAWRGIDHTGELFF.

The CDR3 DNA reads as TGTGCCACTACCCTAAGGGGGGGCAGGGGTCAGCCCCAGCATTTT. It is translated as CATTLRGGRGQPQHF. This sequence joins TRBV27 and TRBJ1-5, with TRBD1 as a possible D gene (6 bases). Germline CDR1 is MNHEY and CDR2 is SMNVEV (reference sequence). Deletions cut 10 bases from V and 6 bases from J, with 22 bases between. This CDR3 spans 15 amino acids.

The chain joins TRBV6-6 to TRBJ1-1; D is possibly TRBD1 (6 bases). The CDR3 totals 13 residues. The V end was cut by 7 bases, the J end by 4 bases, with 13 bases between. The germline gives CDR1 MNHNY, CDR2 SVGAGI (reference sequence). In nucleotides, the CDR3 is TGTGCCAGCAACCTACAGGGATCCACTGAAGCTTTCTTT. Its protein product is CASNLQGSTEAFF.